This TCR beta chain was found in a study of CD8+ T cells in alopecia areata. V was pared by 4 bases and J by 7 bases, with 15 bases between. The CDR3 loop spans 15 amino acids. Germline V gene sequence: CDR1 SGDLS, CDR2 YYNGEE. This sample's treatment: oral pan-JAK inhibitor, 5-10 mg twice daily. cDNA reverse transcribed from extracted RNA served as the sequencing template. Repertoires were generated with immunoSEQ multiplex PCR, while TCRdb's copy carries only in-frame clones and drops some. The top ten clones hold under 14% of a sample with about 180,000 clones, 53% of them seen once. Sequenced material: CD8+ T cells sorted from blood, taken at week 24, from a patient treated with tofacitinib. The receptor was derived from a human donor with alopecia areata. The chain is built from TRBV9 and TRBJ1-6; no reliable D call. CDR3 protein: CASSTQPGPNSPLHF. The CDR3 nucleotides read TGTGCCAGCAGCACCCAGCCCGGGCCGAATTCACCCCTCCACTTT.